This TCR beta chain was observed in a study of human thymus T cells. Germline values: CDR1 SGHKS, CDR2 YYEKEE (reference sequence). V was clipped by 3 bases and J by 2 bases, with 21 bases between them. The CDR3 spans 17 residues. Resections were taken during corrective heart surgery, and the thymus tissue came from these. Samples came from healthy Finnish infants during open corrective cardiac surgery. Study results and limitations: Thymic and blood repertoires showed apparently biased V and J gene usage.

Worth noting for this clone: Its antigen is as yet unknown.

The table came from immunoSEQ multiplex PCR; TCRdb's copy has only in-frame clones and leaves some out. The table shows about 78,000 clones, with 90% to 97% occurring only once. Input material: thymus tissue. The receptor was isolated from a boy younger than two with a congenital heart defect but otherwise immunologically healthy. This chain links TRBV5-5 with TRBJ2-7; a weak D match, TRBD2 (6 bases). CDR3 nucleotide sequence: TGTGCCAGCAGCTCAGGGTTTAGCGGCCCTGGGACCTACGAGCAGTACTTC. Its protein product is CASSSGFSGPGTYEQYF.